This is a list of T cell receptor beta chains from one sample in a study of T cell repertoires in cytomegalovirus infection. From the reads, TCRdb called clonotypes with MiXCR, one entry per CDR3 protein. The table lists roughly 80,000 distinct CDR3 sequences, roughly a quarter of them singletons. These receptors' antigens are unknown. Sequenced material: CD8+ T cells from cultured PBMCs, taken from culture after CMV antigen stimulation. The receptors derive from a human donor in good health (CMV status not recorded). Some clones in this sample may be carry-over from other donors' samples. CDR3s include the opening cysteine and the closing phenylalanine or tryptophan. D genes are given only for firm matches. Only part of the rows carry a size: once, few, many, or a class if the clone is expanded.

clone size	V gene	D gene	J gene	CDR3 protein	CDR3 DNA
few	TRBV5-6	.	TRBJ2-3	CASSLRTGQAGTDTQYF	TGTGCCAGCAGCTTAAGAACGGGGCAGGCAGGCACAGATACGCAGTATTTT
many	TRBV12-5	.	TRBJ1-4	CASGLIGGNEKLFF	TGTGCTAGTGGTTTGATCGGGGGAAATGAAAAACTGTTTTTT
few	TRBV5-6	TRBD2	TRBJ2-7	CASSSASGRGYEQYF	TGTGCCAGCAGCTCTGCTAGCGGGAGGGGGTACGAGCAGTACTTC
.	TRBV6-1	.	TRBJ2-7	CAVTDTYEQYF	TGTGCGGTCACGGATACCTACGAGCAGTACTTC
many	TRBV7-2	TRBD1	TRBJ1-1	CASRPGQGSTEAFF	TGTGCCAGCAGGCCGGGACAGGGGAGCACTGAAGCTTTCTTT
many	TRBV27	.	TRBJ2-1	CASSPFSYNEQFF	TGTGCCAGCAGTCCATTCTCCTACAATGAGCAGTTCTTC
.	TRBV6-2/TRBV6-3	.	TRBJ2-1	CASSYLLPGNEQFF	TGTGCCAGCAGTTACCTCCTCCCAGGTAATGAGCAGTTCTTC
.	TRBV19	TRBD2	TRBJ2-1	CASSMEGLAGYNEQFF	TGTGCCAGTAGTATGGAAGGACTAGCGGGTTACAATGAGCAGTTCTTC
few	TRBV7-4	TRBD1	TRBJ1-2	CASSSMGTAPNYGYTF	TGTGCCAGCAGCTCTATGGGGACAGCCCCTAACTATGGCTACACCTTC
few	TRBV6-6	.	TRBJ1-1	CASSFDRNTEAFF	TGTGCCAGCAGTTTTGACAGGAACACTGAAGCTTTCTTT
.	TRBV10-3	TRBD1	TRBJ1-1	CAISGGQGEAFF	TGTGCCATCAGTGGGGGACAGGGTGAAGCTTTCTTT
few	TRBV28	TRBD2	TRBJ2-3	CASSEGTSGNTDTQYF	TGTGCCAGCAGTGAAGGGACTAGCGGGAACACAGATACGCAGTATTTT
many	TRBV12-3/TRBV12-4	.	TRBJ2-7	CASRLGGGPNEQYF	TGTGCCAGCAGACTAGGGGGGGGGCCGAACGAGCAGTACTTC
.	TRBV5-1	.	TRBJ2-5	CASSLNRLQETQYF	TGCGCCAGCAGCTTGAACAGGCTTCAAGAGACCCAGTACTTC
many	TRBV7-9	TRBD1	TRBJ1-4	CASSFRQGENEKLFF	TGTGCCAGCAGCTTCCGACAGGGGGAAAATGAAAAACTGTTTTTT
.	TRBV12-3/TRBV12-4	TRBD2	TRBJ2-2	CASSLLAGAYTGELFF	TGTGCCAGCAGTTTACTAGCGGGAGCGTATACCGGGGAGCTGTTTTTT
many	TRBV13	TRBD2	TRBJ2-7	CASSSRTSGNSYEQYF	TGTGCCAGCAGCTCCCGGACTAGCGGGAACTCCTACGAGCAGTACTTC
many	TRBV20-1	TRBD2	TRBJ2-7	CSARGPGGSSYEQYF	TGCAGTGCTAGGGGTCCGGGGGGGAGCTCCTACGAGCAGTACTTC
.	TRBV19	.	TRBJ1-1	CASSIEEFGVDGEAFF	TGTGCCAGTAGTATAGAGGAGTTCGGCGTTGATGGTGAAGCTTTCTTT
.	TRBV27	.	TRBJ2-2	CASSYSGATNTGELFF	TGTGCCAGCAGCTATTCAGGGGCTACGAACACCGGGGAGCTGTTTTTT
.	TRBV20-1	TRBD1	TRBJ2-2	CSATGTGEEGQRSGELFF	TGCAGTGCAACCGGGACAGGGGAGGAGGGCCAGAGGTCCGGGGAGCTGTTTTTT
.	TRBV9	TRBD2	TRBJ2-1	CASSPPLGGVDYNEQFF	TGTGCCAGCAGCCCCCCTCTGGGGGGGGTCGACTACAATGAGCAGTTCTTC